This T cell receptor beta chain was identified in a study of Graves' ophthalmopathy and Graves' hyperthyroidism (dated by TCRdb to about 2018). Looking at the study overall: Peripheral blood samples were taken at the time of initial diagnosis, before any treatment was given. The study used signatures of the TCR beta repertoire to tell Graves' ophthalmopathy apart from Graves' hyperthyroidism and to predict which patients would progress to ophthalmopathy. In total, 135 blood samples were TCR-sequenced: 43 ophthalmopathy, approximately 75 hyperthyroidism and approximately 17 hyperthyroidism-to-ophthalmopathy patients. To explore V-J signatures distinguishing ophthalmopathy from hyperthyroidism, a discovery set of 100 patients (roughly 44 ophthalmopathy, 57 stable hyperthyroidism) was enrolled. For independent validation, a separate cohort was made up of 18 hyperthyroidism patients plus 17 patients who later progressed from hyperthyroidism to ophthalmopathy. In roughly 6 hyperthyroidism patients, the T-cell repertoires found in thyroid tissue were compared with those found in blood. Following sampling, methimazole starting at 30 mg daily was administered to hyperthyroidism patients, and high-dose intravenous methylprednisolone was administered to ophthalmopathy patients. General conclusions and limits of the study: In validation, the model predicted ophthalmopathy progression with about 70% sensitivity and 72.22% specificity; some 13 predicted patients were CT-confirmed with GO in a median of approximately 6.2 months. Ophthalmopathy was separated from stable hyperthyroidism by the 13-signature model with 85% to 90% sensitivity and 81% to 84% specificity in cross-validation and with 80%/75% in the test set. Sample size was not predetermined statistically, and investigators were not blinded to group allocation. Most expanded thyroid clonotypes with a frequency above 0.001 also appeared in blood, which suggests that blood repertoires may reflect the immune response in the thyroid.

The ophthalmopathy patients had moderately to severely active disease, with a Clinical Activity Score of 3 or higher, a NOSPECS grade of 4 or higher, and a disease duration of less than 3 months. Anyone with other autoimmune diseases, uncontrolled infections, pregnancy or lactation was excluded from the study. Clinical symptoms, serum thyroxine, TRAb, thyroid ultrasound and orbital computed tomography were used for diagnosis. Using Ficoll-Paque density gradient centrifugation, PBMCs were isolated from 9.5 to 10 ml of fresh peripheral blood. Trizol reagent was used to extract the total RNA, and its quality was then checked on an Agilent 2100 Bioanalyzer. For repertoire sequencing, TCR beta CDR3 regions were amplified from RNA transcripts. A first-round RT-PCR used HTBI primers with the Qiagen OneStep RT-PCR kit, followed by a second-round multiplex PCR, size selection and purification. Libraries were sequenced paired-end with 100 bp reads on an Illumina HiSeq2000. As for the original processing: SOAPnuke was used to process the reads, removing any read that contained adapters or uncalled bases, had a mean Phred below 15, or lacked an exact match to the constant primer or identifier. COPE v1.2.5 was used to merge the high-quality paired reads. Unique nucleotide sequences were defined as clonotypes and aligned to IMGT TRB V, D and J references using MiTCR v1.1. Analysis was restricted to V-J combinations with a frequency above 0.0001, which covered about 99% of repertoires. A TCR clonal expansion and chaos score per V-J combination was defined as the ratio of F50 clonal expansion to chaos observed in the TCRdist matrix. Welch's t-statistics and random forest were used to narrow the features down to about twelve V-J combinations, which were then fed into a naive Bayes classifier. The Morisita-Horn index was used to measure how similar the thyroid and blood repertoires were. The raw public reads went through TCRdb reprocessing: fastp at Q25, MiXCR clone calling, in-frame beta chains kept. Rows are unified per CDR3 protein, each entry keeping the most common DNA and genes. Clone size and V and J calls follow TCRdb, not the original study. Present in this sample are approximately 700,000 distinct CDR3 sequences, about two fifths of which were seen just once. The ten largest clonotypes hold around 3.3% of the sample.

Points on this clonotype: The antigen it binds to is not known. Given a much more abundant clone one base away, this may be a read error.

Looking up the germline V gene (reference sequence) yields CDR1 DFQATT and CDR2 SNEGSKA. V and J are truncated by 3 bases and 6 bases respectively, leaving an intervening sequence of 21 bases. The CDR3 covers 16 residues, taking in both the cysteine and the phenylalanine. Of all the DNA, just the CDR3 is kept, 48 bases in frame from base 1. This receptor was obtained from an adult man with Graves' ophthalmopathy. The chain links TRBV20-1 with TRBJ1-5, and the D gene may be TRBD1, 5 bases matching. The sequencing sample was made of peripheral blood. DNA sequence: TGCAGTGCTAGGAGGTCGGGCAGGGAAGGCAGTCAGCCCCAGCATTTT. Its translation reads: CSARRSGREGSQPQHF.